What follows is one T cell receptor beta chain and its context. CDR3 length equals 17 residues. The germline CDR1 and CDR2 sequences are PRHDT and FYEKMQ (reference sequence). The V end was cut by 3 bases, the J end by 0 bases, with 16 bases between. These data are taken from a study of immune cell composition in non-small cell lung cancer. Profiled with immunoSEQ multiplex PCR; TCRdb holds only in-frame clones, not every one. The sample holds roughly 11,000 clones; around 60% are singletons and the top ten take approximately 20%. The sequence derives from a human donor with non-small cell lung cancer. The J gene is TRBJ2-3, the V gene TRBV13, with D perhaps matching TRBD2 (5 bases). Sequences were obtained from lung tumor tissue. The CDR3: CASSLGYLRASTDTQYF. CDR3 coding DNA: TGTGCCAGCAGCTTGGGCTACTTGCGGGCAAGCACAGATACGCAGTATTTT. The full variable domain, its missing parts supplied by reference TRBV13 and TRBJ2-3, is AAGVIQSPRHLIKEKRETATLKCYPIPRHDTVYWYQQGPGQDPQFLISFYEKMQSDKGSIPDRFSAQQFSDYHSELNMSSLELGDSALYFCASSLGYLRASTDTQYFGPGTRLTVL.